This TCR beta chain was recorded in a study of response to subunit inactivated influenza vaccine. The CDR3 has 13 residues. V lost 10 bases, J lost 7 bases, and 5 bases stayed unmatched. CDR1 ENHRY and CDR2 SYGVKD come from the germline V gene. From the RT-PCR reads, TCRdb called clonotypes with MiXCR, one entry per CDR3 protein. The sample records 300,000 to 350,000 distinct CDR3 sequences, 21% being singletons. The V and J genes are TRBV10-3 and TRBJ1-6, with 9 nucleotides matching TRBD1. The clonotype was recovered from a man aged 45 to 75 who received an inactivated influenza vaccine. The sample here was PBMCs from blood, taken less than 22 months after vaccination. Written as DNA, the CDR3 is TGTGCCACCATGGGACAGGGAAATTCACCCCTCCACTTT. This translates into CATMGQGNSPLHF.